This TCR beta chain is drawn from a study of coeliac disease. Overall study: The study queried TRBV7-2 bias without high-resolution HLA data.

As regards this clone: The antigen is unknown.

Regarding the study as a whole: TRB repertoires were largely private, with most amino acid sequences found in only one sample. In active celiac disease, intraepithelial and lamina propria TRB and TRG repertoires were less clonal than controls. Intraepithelial and lamina propria fractions were not highly pure, so cross-contamination was possible. Unbiased detection of gliadin-specific T cells was judged not feasible with this approach.

The CDR3 has 17 residues. Losses at the gene ends were 0 bases for V and 0 bases for J; bases not matched to a gene: 6. Germline V lookup: CDR1 SGHDN, CDR2 FVKESK. Profiling relied on immunoSEQ multiplex PCR, and the TCRdb table lists in-frame clones only, not all of them. The sample contains 3,800 or so clones, about 70% of which appear only once. The rearrangement links TRBV14 to TRBJ2-5; 8 bases align to TRBD1. The origin of this receptor is a woman between 18 and 29 years old with active celiac disease. The sample was intraepithelial lymphocytes from the gut. CDR3 sequence reads: CASSQEHSTGDQETQYF. The CDR3 bases are TGTGCCAGCAGCCAAGAACACTCGACAGGGGACCAAGAGACCCAGTACTTC.